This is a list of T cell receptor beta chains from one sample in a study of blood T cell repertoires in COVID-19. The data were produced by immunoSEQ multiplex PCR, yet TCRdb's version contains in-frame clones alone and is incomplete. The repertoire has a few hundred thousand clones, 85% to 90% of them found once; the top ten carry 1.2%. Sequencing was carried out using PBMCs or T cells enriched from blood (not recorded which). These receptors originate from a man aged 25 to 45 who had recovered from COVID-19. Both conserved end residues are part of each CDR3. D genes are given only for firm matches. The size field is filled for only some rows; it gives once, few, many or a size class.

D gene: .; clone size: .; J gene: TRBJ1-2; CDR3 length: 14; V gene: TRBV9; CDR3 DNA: TGTGCCAGCAGCGAAGGACAGCCCAACTATGGCTACACCTTC; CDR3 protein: CASSEGQPNYGYTF
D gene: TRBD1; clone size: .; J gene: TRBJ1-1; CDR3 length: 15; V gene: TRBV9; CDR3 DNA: TGTGCCAGCAGCGCGTCCGGGACAGGGGCAACTGAAGCTTTCTTT; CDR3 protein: CASSASGTGATEAFF
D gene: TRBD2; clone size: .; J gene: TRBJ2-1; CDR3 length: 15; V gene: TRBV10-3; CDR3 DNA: TGTGCCATCAGTGAACCAGCGGGGGGAATGGATGAGCAGTTCTTC; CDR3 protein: CAISEPAGGMDEQFF
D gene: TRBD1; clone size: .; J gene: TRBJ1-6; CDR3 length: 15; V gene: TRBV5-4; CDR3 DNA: TGTGCCAGCAGCTTTAAGACAGGGTCGAATTCACCCCTCCACTTT; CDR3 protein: CASSFKTGSNSPLHF
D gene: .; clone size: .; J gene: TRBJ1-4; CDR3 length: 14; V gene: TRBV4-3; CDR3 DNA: TGCGCCAGCAGCCCAAACAGGGACGGCGTAAAACTGTTTTTT; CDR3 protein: CASSPNRDGVKLFF
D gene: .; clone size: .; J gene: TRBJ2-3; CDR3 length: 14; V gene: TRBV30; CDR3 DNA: TGTGCCGGCGGGACAGTCTATAGCACAGATACGCAGTATTTT; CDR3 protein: CAGGTVYSTDTQYF
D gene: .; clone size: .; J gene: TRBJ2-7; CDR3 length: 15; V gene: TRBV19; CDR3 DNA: TGTGCCAGTAGTCCAAACAGGGTAAGCTCCTACGAGCAGTACTTC; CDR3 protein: CASSPNRVSSYEQYF
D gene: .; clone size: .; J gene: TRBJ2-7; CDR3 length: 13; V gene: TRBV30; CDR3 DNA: TGTGCCTGGAGAAGGACAGACCCCTACGAGCAGTACTTC; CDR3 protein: CAWRRTDPYEQYF
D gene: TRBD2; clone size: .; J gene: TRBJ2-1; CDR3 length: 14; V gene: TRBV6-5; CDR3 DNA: TGTGCCAGCATCACTAGCGGAGCCTACAATGAGCAGTTCTTC; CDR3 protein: CASITSGAYNEQFF
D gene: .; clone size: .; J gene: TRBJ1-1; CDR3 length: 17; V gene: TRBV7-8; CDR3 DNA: TGTGCCAGCAGCTTACGCCAGGGACAAGTTTTGAACACTGAAGCTTTCTTT; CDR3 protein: CASSLRQGQVLNTEAFF
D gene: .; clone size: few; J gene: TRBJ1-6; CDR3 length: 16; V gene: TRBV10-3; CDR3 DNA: TGTGCCACGCAAGCCTATGAGGGGGTGGATAATTCACCCCTCCACTTT; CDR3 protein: CATQAYEGVDNSPLHF
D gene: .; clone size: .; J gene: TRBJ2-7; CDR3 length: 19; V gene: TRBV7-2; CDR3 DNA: TGTGCCAGCAGCTTAGAGACAGGGATCCTGACTAGCGCGACCTACGAGCAGTACTTC; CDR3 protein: CASSLETGILTSATYEQYF
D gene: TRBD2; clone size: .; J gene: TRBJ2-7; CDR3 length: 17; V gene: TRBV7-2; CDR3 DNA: TGTGCCAGCAGCGCCCACTGGGCGGGGGAGGTCGGGTACGAGCAGTACTTC; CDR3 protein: CASSAHWAGEVGYEQYF
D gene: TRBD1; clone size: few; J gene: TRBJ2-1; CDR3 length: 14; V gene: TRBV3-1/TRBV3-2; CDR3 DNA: TGTGCCAGCAGCCAAGGGGACAGTAACAATGAGCAGTTCTTC; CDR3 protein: CASSQGDSNNEQFF
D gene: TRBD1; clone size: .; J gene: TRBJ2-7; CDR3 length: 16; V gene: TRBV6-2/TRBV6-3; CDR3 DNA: TGTGCCAGCAGTTACTACCACCCGGACAGGGGAATTCCTAAGTACTTC; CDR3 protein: CASSYYHPDRGIPKYF
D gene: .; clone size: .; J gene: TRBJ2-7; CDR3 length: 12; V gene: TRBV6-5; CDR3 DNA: TGTGCCAGCAGTCCTACAGGGTTCGAGCAGTACTTC; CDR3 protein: CASSPTGFEQYF
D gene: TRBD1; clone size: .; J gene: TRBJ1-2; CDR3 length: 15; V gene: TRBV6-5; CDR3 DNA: TGTGCCAGCACCCCCATCGGGACAGCCCAATATGGCTACACCTTC; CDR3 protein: CASTPIGTAQYGYTF
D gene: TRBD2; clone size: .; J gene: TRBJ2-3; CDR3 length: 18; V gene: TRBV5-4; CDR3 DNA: TGTGCCAGCAGCTTGGAATCTTCTAGCGGGAGGGTGTCAGATACGCAGTATTTT; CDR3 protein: CASSLESSSGRVSDTQYF
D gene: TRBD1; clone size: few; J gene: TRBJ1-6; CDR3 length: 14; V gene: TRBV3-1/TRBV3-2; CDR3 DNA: TGTGCCAGCAGCACCGGACAGGGTGGGTCACCCCTCCACTTT; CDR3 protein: CASSTGQGGSPLHF
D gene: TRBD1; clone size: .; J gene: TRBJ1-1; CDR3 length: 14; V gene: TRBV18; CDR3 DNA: TGTGCCAGCTCACCGCAGGGGGCGCTTACTGAAGCTTTCTTT; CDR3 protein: CASSPQGALTEAFF
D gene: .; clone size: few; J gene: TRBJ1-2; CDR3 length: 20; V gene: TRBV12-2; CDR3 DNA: TGTGCAAGTCGCTTAGCGCCGAAAAACGCCAACGGGTGGGGCATCTATGGCTACACCTTC; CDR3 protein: CASRLAPKNANGWGIYGYTF
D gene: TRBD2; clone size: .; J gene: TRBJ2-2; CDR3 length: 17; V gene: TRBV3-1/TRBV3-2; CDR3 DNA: TGTGCCAGCAACCCCCGGGGGGGGGTTTTGAACACCGGGGAGCTGTTTTTT; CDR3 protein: CASNPRGGVLNTGELFF
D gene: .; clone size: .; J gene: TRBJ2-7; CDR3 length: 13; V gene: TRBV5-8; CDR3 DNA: TGTGCCAGCAGCGTGGGCAGTTCCTACGAGCAGTACTTC; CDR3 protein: CASSVGSSYEQYF